This T cell receptor (beta chain) was documented in a study of OX40 agonist ivuxolimab in advanced cancers. Clones were sequenced by immunoSEQ multiplex PCR, and TCRdb holds only the in-frame ones, with some missing. The profile shows nearly 80,000 clones, about nine tenths of them singletons. The length of the CDR3 is 14 residues. In germline, CDR1 is SGDLS, CDR2 YYNGEE. V gave up 4 bases and J gave up 3 bases; unmatched junction bases: 4. The chain has TRBV9 and TRBJ2-7; TRBD2 aligns across 10 bases. This TCR was sampled from an adult with an advanced solid tumor such as melanoma, head and neck, liver or kidney cancer. Sequencing used CD4+ or CD8+ T cells sorted from blood, obtained in a trial of the OX40 agonist ivuxolimab. Here the CDR3 DNA reads TGTGCCAGCAGCCCGCGACTAGCGGGCTACGAGCAGTACTTC. Translation: CASSPRLAGYEQYF.